This record covers a single T cell receptor (beta chain). In the original workflow: Amplification with reference gene primers provided the estimates of nucleated cell counts. Data came from immunoSEQ multiplex PCR; TCRdb stores just in-frame clones and leaves some out. V, J and clone size reflect that table, while D and trimming were determined from the DNA. The sample consists of some 240,000 clones, roughly nine tenths of them appearing once. The data originate from a study of blood T cell repertoires in COVID-19. Overall study context: Acute and convalescent COVID-19 specimens originated in the United States, Italy and Spain. PBMCs, B-cell-depleted T cells, or T cells provided the cDNA or gDNA that made up the material.

This CDR3 has 14 residues. V lost 5 bases to trimming and J lost 6 bases, with 16 bases between them. CDR1 and CDR2 from the germline V gene are KGHSH and LQKENI. This TCR derives from a man in his fifties or sixties who had recovered from COVID-19. The V gene is TRBV18, the J gene TRBJ1-2, with D possibly TRBD1 on 5 matching bases. The sample consisted of peripheral blood. The CDR3 spells CASSGLAGMDGYTF. CDR3 coding DNA: TGTGCCAGCTCAGGACTAGCAGGGATGGATGGCTACACCTTC.